This T cell receptor (beta chain) originates from a study of cytomegalovirus exposure and HLA in healthy donors. Regarding the study as a whole: CMV serostatus alone was available as immune exposure information. Of the V segments, some could not be distinguished, including TRBV6-2 and TRBV6-3, and were excluded.

On this clone itself: Antigen specificity is unknown.

This CDR3 spans 15 amino acids. The V end lost 0 bases, the J end lost 1 base, and 8 bases lay between the germline ends. Germline loops: CDR1 SGHRS, CDR2 YFSETQ. PCR amplification relied on 60 Vbeta primers (plus 13 Jbeta primers). The method was immunoSEQ multiplex PCR; TCRdb's version includes in-frame clones alone and lacks a portion of them. Altogether approximately 180,000 clones are present, just over 75% being singletons, with the ten largest covering around 3.4%. The sequence was obtained from a woman in her sixties in good health and CMV-seropositive. The sequenced sample consisted of PBMCs. The chain has TRBV5-1 and TRBJ1-3; D unclear. The DNA of the CDR3 is TGCGCCAGCAGCTTGGGTCAGGCGTCTGGAAACACCATATATTTT. It encodes CASSLGQASGNTIYF.